The 6 T cell receptor beta chains given below trace back to one sample, sequenced in a study of cytomegalovirus exposure and HLA in healthy donors. The assay was immunoSEQ multiplex PCR, and TCRdb's table has in-frame clones only and misses some. This table has a few hundred thousand clones, approximately 88% appearing once. Specimen: PBMCs. The receptors stem from a man between 25 and 39 years old in good health and CMV-seronegative.

The rearrangement links TRBV27 to TRBJ1-5; D ambiguous. Trimming removed 5 bases at V and 11 bases at J, with 22 bases between. This CDR3 region has 15 residues. CDR1 MNHEY and CDR2 SMNVEV come from the germline V gene (reference sequence). CDR3 DNA sequence: TGTGCCAGCAGTCCCCTAGCCTTCTCCCGGCCCTCCCAGCATTTT. Translation: CASSPLAFSRPSQHF.

This rearrangement joins TRBV6-1 to TRBJ2-3; perhaps TRBD2 as D (7 bases). Trimming shortened V by 6 bases and J by 2 bases, and 15 bases separated the two germline ends. Germline loops: CDR1 MNHNS, CDR2 SASEGT. This CDR3 is built from 15 residues. The CDR3 DNA is TGTGCCAGCAGCCAACGGGGGGCCGACACAGATACGCAGTATTTT. It is translated as CASSQRGADTDTQYF.

This clone was observed a few times. J is TRBJ1-6 and V is TRBV30; 7 nucleotides line up with TRBD1. The CDR3 is 14 amino acids. Losses at the gene ends were 2 bases for V and 7 bases for J; bases not matched to a gene: 5. The germline V gene has CDR1 GTSNPN and CDR2 SVGIG (reference sequence). The CDR3 sequence is CAWSSGTANSPLHF. CDR3 bases: TGTGCCTGGAGTTCCGGGACAGCCAATTCACCCCTCCACTTT.

Comment on this clone: The same CDR3 is also encoded by other DNA sequences in this sample. V is TRBV5-1 and J is TRBJ2-7; 8 bases are shared with TRBD1. Germline V gene data show CDR1 as SGHRS and CDR2 as YFSETQ. The V and J ends lost 4 bases and 4 bases, in that order; junction bases with no gene match: 4. The CDR3 sequence is 13 residues long. CDR3: CASSRDRSYEQYF. In DNA form, the CDR3 reads TGCGCCAGCAGCCGGGACAGGAGTTACGAGCAGTACTTC.

This chain joins TRBV4-2 and TRBJ2-2, with TRBD2 matching over 7 bases. From germline, CDR1 is LGHNA and CDR2 YNFKEQ. Trimming took 2 bases from V and 0 from J; bases not matched to a gene: 12. The CDR3 length is 19 residues. The CDR3 sequence is CASSQRRATAGSNTGELFF. The CDR3 DNA reads as TGTGCCAGCAGCCAAAGGAGGGCCACAGCGGGGTCGAACACCGGGGAGCTGTTTTTT.

This CDR3 is CASSIVGTGREPQHF. In DNA, the CDR3 is TGTGCCAGTAGTATAGTCGGGACAGGCCGTGAGCCCCAGCATTTT. V usage is TRBV19 and J usage is TRBJ1-5; 8 positions agree with TRBD1. V lost 1 base and J lost 8; bases outside the gene matches: 7. Germline V gene sequence: CDR1 LNHDA, CDR2 SQIVND (reference sequence). CDR3 length: 15 residues.